The sequence of this T cell receptor (beta chain) was determined in a study of cytomegalovirus exposure and HLA in healthy donors. Study conclusions and caveats: As a later analysis revealed, most CMV-associated TCR beta chains appeared HLA-restricted.

Germline CDR1 is MNHEY and CDR2 is SMNVEV (reference sequence). V was clipped by 4 bases and J by 6 bases; unmatched bases: 11. CDR3 length: 17 residues. Healthy bone marrow donors supplied every sample. Concerning this clone: As yet, its antigen is unknown.

The PCR contained 60 Vbeta and 13 Jbeta primers. Clones were sequenced by immunoSEQ multiplex PCR, and TCRdb holds only the in-frame ones, with some missing. The sample shows roughly 100,000 clones, about 70% of them seen only once. The sequenced material came from PBMCs. This TCR was recovered from a female donor in good health and CMV-seronegative. The J gene is TRBJ2-1, the V gene TRBV27, with 11 bases aligning to TRBD2. This CDR3 is CASSSSLLAGVFNEQFF. In DNA form, the CDR3 reads TGTGCCAGCAGTTCCTCCCTACTAGCGGGGGTATTCAATGAGCAGTTCTTC.